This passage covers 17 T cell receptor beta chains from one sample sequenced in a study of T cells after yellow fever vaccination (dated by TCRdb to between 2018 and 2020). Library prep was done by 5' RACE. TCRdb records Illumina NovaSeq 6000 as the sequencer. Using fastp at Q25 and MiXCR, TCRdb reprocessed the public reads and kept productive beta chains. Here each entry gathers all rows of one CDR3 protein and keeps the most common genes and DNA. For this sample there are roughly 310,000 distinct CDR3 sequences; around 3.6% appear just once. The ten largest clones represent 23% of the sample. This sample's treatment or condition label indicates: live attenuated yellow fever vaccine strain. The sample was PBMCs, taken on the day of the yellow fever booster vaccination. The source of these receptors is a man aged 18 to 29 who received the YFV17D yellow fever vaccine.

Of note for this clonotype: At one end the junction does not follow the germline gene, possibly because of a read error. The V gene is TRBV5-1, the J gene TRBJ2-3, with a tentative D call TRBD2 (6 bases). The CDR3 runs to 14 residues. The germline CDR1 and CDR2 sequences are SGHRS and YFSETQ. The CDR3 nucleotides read TGCGCCAGCAGCTTAGGAGGGGCCACAGATACGCGGTATTTT. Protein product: CASSLGGATDTRYF.

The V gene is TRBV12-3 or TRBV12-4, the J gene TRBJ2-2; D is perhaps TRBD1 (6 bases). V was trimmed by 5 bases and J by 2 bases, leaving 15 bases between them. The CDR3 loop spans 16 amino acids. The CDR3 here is CASSPRTGSNTGELFF. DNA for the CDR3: TGTGCCAGCAGTCCCCGCACAGGGTCCAACACCGGGGAGCTGTTTTTT.

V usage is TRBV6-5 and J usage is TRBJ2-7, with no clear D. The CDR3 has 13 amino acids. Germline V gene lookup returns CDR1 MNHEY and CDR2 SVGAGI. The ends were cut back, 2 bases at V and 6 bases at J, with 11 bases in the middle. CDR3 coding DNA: TGTGCCAGCAGTTACAGATGGGAACGCGAGCAGTACTTC. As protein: CASSYRWEREQYF.

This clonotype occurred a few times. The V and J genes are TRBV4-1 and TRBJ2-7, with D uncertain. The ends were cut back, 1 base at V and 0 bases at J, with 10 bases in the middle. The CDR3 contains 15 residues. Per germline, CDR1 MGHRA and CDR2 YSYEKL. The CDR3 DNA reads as TGCGCCAGCAGCCAAGTGCCGGCCAGCTCCTACGAGCAGTACGTC. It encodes CASSQVPASSYEQYV.

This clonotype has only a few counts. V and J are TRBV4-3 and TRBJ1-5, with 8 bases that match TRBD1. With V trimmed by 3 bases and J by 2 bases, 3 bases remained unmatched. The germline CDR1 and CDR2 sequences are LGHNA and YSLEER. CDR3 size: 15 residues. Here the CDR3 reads CASSHIQGGNQPQHF. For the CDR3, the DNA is TGCGCCAGCAGCCATATACAGGGGGGCAATCAGCCCCAGCATTTT.

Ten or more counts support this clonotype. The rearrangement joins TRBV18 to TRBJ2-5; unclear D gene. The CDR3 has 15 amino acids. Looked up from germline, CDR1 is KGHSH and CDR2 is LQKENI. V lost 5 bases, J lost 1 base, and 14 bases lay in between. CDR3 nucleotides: TGTGCCAGCTCAGTTGGAAGTCAGATCCAAGAGACCCAGTACTTC. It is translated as CASSVGSQIQETQYF.

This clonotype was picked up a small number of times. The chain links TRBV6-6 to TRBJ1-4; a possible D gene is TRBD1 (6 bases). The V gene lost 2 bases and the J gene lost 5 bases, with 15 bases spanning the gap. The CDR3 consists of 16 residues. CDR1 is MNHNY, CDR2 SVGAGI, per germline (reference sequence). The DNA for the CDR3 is TGTGCCAGCAGTTACGGCCCGGGGGGCCTGAATGAAAAACTGTTTTTT. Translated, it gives CASSYGPGGLNEKLFF.

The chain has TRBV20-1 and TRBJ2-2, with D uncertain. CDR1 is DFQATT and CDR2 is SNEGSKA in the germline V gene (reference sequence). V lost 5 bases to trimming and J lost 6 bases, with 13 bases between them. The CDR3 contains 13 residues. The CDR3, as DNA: TGCAGTGCTTCATTCACGTTGGCCGGGGAGCTGTTTTTT. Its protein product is CSASFTLAGELFF.

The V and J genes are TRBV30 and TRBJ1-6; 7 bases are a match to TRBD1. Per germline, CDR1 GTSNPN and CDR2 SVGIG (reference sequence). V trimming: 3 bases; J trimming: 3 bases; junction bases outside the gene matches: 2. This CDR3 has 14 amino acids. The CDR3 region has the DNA TGTGCCTGGAGCCCAGGGGGCTATAATTCACCCCTCCACTTT. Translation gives CAWSPGGYNSPLHF.

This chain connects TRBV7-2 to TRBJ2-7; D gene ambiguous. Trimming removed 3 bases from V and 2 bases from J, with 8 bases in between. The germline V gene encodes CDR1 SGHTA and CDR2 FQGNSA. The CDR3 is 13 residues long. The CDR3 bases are TGTGCCAGCAGCTTGCAGAGCACCTACGAGCAGTACGTC. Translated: CASSLQSTYEQYV.

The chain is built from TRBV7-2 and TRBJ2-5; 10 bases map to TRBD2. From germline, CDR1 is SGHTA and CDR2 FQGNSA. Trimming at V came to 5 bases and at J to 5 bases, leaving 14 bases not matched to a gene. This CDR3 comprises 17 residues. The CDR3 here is CASSHYIERGGKETQYF. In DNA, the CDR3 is TGTGCCAGCAGCCACTACATCGAGCGGGGGGGCAAGGAGACCCAGTACTTC.

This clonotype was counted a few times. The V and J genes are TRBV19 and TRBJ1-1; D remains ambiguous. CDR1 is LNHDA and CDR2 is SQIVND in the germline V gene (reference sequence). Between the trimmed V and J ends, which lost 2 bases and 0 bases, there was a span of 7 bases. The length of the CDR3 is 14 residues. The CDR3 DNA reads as TGTGCCAGTAGTATACAGGCTCTGAACACTGAAGCTTTCTTT. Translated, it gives CASSIQALNTEAFF.

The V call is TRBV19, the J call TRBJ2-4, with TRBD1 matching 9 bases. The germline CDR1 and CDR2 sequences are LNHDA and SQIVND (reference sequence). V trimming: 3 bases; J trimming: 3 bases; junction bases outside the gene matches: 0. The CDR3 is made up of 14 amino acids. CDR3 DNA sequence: TGTGCCAGTAGTATGACAGGGGGCAAAAACATTCAGTACTTC. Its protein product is CASSMTGGKNIQYF.

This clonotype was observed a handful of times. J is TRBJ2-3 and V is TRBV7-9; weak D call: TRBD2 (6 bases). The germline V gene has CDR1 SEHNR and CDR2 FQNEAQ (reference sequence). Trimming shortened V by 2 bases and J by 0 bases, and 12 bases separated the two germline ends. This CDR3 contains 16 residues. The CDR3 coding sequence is TGTGCCAGCAGCTTACGAGGCGGGGCTAGCACAGATACGCAGTATTTT. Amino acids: CASSLRGGASTDTQYF.

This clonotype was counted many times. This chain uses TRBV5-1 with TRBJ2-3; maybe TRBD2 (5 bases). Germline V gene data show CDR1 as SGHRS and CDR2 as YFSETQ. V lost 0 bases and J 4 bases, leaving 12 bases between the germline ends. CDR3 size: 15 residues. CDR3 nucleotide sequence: TGCGCCAGCAGCTTGGTAGGTCGGGGATCAGATACGCAGTATTTT. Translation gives CASSLVGRGSDTQYF.

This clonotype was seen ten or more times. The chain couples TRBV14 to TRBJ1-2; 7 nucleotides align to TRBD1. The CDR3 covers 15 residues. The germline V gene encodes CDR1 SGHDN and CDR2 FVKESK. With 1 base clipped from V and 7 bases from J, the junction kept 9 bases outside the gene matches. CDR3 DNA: TGTGCCAGCAGCCAAGTGGGAACAGGGGCTATTGGCTACACCTTC. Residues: CASSQVGTGAIGYTF.

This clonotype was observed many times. Here the CDR3 reads CASSSDGNFENIQYF. CDR3 sequence (DNA): TGTGCCAGCAGTTCGGACGGCAACTTCGAAAACATTCAGTACTTC. The rearrangement links TRBV6-2 or TRBV6-3 to TRBJ2-4; D is unresolved. Germline-derived CDR1 and CDR2 are MNHEY and SVGEGT. Trimming took off 4 bases at V and 5 bases at J, with 15 bases between the two ends. The CDR3 spans 15 residues.